The text below deals with one TCR beta chain. This entry is derived from a study of blood T cell repertoires in COVID-19. The overall study: Acute and convalescent COVID-19 samples came from the United States, Italy and Spain.

Per the study methods: For nucleated cells, counts were estimated from reference gene primer amplification. Method: immunoSEQ multiplex PCR; TCRdb's copy keeps in-frame clones and lacks some. The V and J calls and the clone size are those of that table, but D and trimming were determined from the DNA. The repertoire holds over 200,000 clones, with 84% as singletons. Germline V gene data show CDR1 as SGHDT and CDR2 as YYEEEE. V shed 6 bases and J shed 7 bases, with 8 bases lying between them. This CDR3 has 11 amino acids. Participants, roughly 18 to 89 years old, spanned approximately 26 US areas. Before being deemed recovered, Cohort 3 donors had two negative PCRs, clearance, or symptom resolution.

This chain uses TRBV5-6 with TRBJ2-1, with D hard to call. The material sequenced was PBMCs or T cells enriched from blood (not recorded which). The clonotype originates from a woman aged 40-49 years who had recovered from COVID-19. Written as DNA, the CDR3 is TGTGCCAGCACCCGCGAAAATGAGCAGTTCTTC. This codes for CASTRENEQFF.